Listed here are 23 T cell receptor beta chains from one sample, sequenced in a study of shared clonotypes between healthy human individuals. Sequencing used immunoSEQ multiplex PCR; TCRdb keeps in-frame clones, though not all of them. The repertoire holds around 690,000 clones, with about 92% as singletons. The specimen sequenced was memory CD8+ T cells from PBMCs. Subset meaning: CD45RO+ cells pooled with CCR7-negative TemRA cells. These TCRs come from a young man in good health. Some clones in this sample may be carry-over from other donors' samples.

The rearrangement joins TRBV19 to TRBJ2-1, with TRBD2 matching over 7 bases. Germline V gives CDR1 LNHDA, CDR2 SQIVND (reference sequence). Germline trimming cut 2 bases from V and 4 bases from J; bases unmatched to any gene: 14. CDR3 length equals 18 residues. The CDR3 region has the DNA TGTGCCAGTAGTATAAAGCTGTGGGGCGGGAGAAATTACAATGAGCAGTTCTTC. Encoded protein: CASSIKLWGGRNYNEQFF.

The chain couples TRBV30 to TRBJ1-5; TRBD1 agrees at 7 bases. V was pared by 2 bases and J by 6 bases, with 7 bases of the junction left unmatched. Per germline, CDR1 GTSNPN and CDR2 SVGIG (reference sequence). This CDR3 comprises 14 residues. CDR3 coding DNA: TGTGCCTGGAGTCTAAGGGGGCGCGGTCAGCCCCAGCATTTT. Translated: CAWSLRGRGQPQHF.

This chain links TRBV13 with TRBJ2-7; TRBD2 matches 7 bases. Germline CDR1 reads PRHDT; CDR2 reads FYEKMQ (reference sequence). Germline trimming cut 4 bases from V and 2 bases from J; bases unmatched to any gene: 8. The CDR3 is made up of 15 amino acids. CDR3 residues: CASSSRLATTYEQYF. Here the CDR3 DNA reads TGTGCCAGCAGCTCGCGACTAGCTACCACCTACGAGCAGTACTTC. The full variable domain, its missing parts supplied by reference TRBV13 and TRBJ2-7, is AAGVIQSPRHLIKEKRETATLKCYPIPRHDTVYWYQQGPGQDPQFLISFYEKMQSDKGSIPDRFSAQQFSDYHSELNMSSLELGDSALYFCASSSRLATTYEQYFGPGTRLTVT.

This chain connects TRBV30 to TRBJ1-3; D not certain. The V gene's germline CDR1 is GTSNPN and CDR2 SVGIG (reference sequence). Trimming shortened V by 0 bases and J by 0 bases, and 6 bases separated the two germline ends. The CDR3 length is 14 residues. DNA for the CDR3: TGTGCCTGGAGTGTACCATTCTCTGGAAACACCATATATTTT. It is translated as CAWSVPFSGNTIYF.

This rearrangement joins TRBV29-1 to TRBJ1-1, with TRBD1 as a possible D gene (6 bases). The CDR3 runs to 13 residues. CDR1 SQVTM and CDR2 ANQGSEA come from the germline V gene. V was pared by 4 bases and J by 6 bases, with 15 bases between. The CDR3: CSVGGHGGPEAFF. CDR3 nucleotides: TGCAGCGTTGGGGGACACGGGGGCCCTGAAGCTTTCTTT. The whole variable domain, filled in from reference TRBV29-1 and TRBJ1-1, reads SAVISQKPSRDICQRGTSLTIQCQVDSQVTMMFWYRQQPGQSLTLIATANQGSEATYESGFVIDKFPISRPNLTFSTLTVSNMSPEDSSIYLCSVGGHGGPEAFFGQGTRLTVV.

On this clone: At one end, the junction sequence differs from germline, possibly due to a read error. At the DNA level, this CDR3 is encoded by other sequences in the same sample as well. The chain combines TRBV28 with TRBJ2-7, with 12 bases aligning to TRBD2. The CDR3 totals 18 residues. The germline CDR1 and CDR2 sequences are MDHEN and SYDVKM. For the CDR3, the DNA is TGCGCCAGCAGTTTACGACTAGCGGGAGTTGGGAACTCCTACGAGCAGTACTTC. Encoded protein: CASSLRLAGVGNSYEQYF.

The V gene is TRBV27, the J gene TRBJ2-7, with TRBD2 identical over 8 bases. CDR1 is MNHEY, CDR2 SMNVEV, per germline (reference sequence). The CDR3 consists of 15 residues. Unmatched junction bases numbered 12, after V lost 8 bases and J lost 3 bases. The CDR3 DNA reads as TGTGCCAGCCTCCCCCCGGGGGGGCCTATCTACGAGCAGTACTTC. This encodes CASLPPGGPIYEQYF.

The V gene is TRBV9, the J gene TRBJ2-6; TRBD1 matches 8 bases. Trimming removed 3 bases from V and 1 base from J; junction bases left unmatched: 6. Germline assignment: CDR1 SGDLS and CDR2 YYNGEE. The CDR3 is 17 amino acids. CDR3 nucleotide sequence: TGTGCCAGCAGCGGAGGACAGGGATTATCTGGGGCCAACGTCCTGACTTTC. It translates to CASSGGQGLSGANVLTF. Combining the CDR3 with reference TRBV9 and TRBJ2-6 gives the whole variable domain DSGVTQTPKHLITATGQRVTLRCSPRSGDLSVYWYQQSLDQGLQFLIQYYNGEERAKGNILERFSAQQFPDLHSELNLSSLELGDSALYFCASSGGQGLSGANVLTFGAGSRLTVL.

The gene calls are TRBV27 and TRBJ1-1, with D tentatively TRBD1 (6 bases). Germline V gene sequence: CDR1 MNHEY, CDR2 SMNVEV (reference sequence). The CDR3 is 12 residues long. Trimming took off 6 bases at V and 4 bases at J, with 9 bases between the two ends. The DNA for the CDR3 is TGTGCCAGCAGACAGGGAAGCACTGAAGCTTTCTTT. Its translation is CASRQGSTEAFF.

This chain links TRBV5-1 with TRBJ2-7, with 8 bases that match TRBD2. Per germline, CDR1 SGHRS and CDR2 YFSETQ. CDR3 size: 14 residues. J was trimmed by 5 bases and V by 0 bases; bases with no gene match: 4. CDR3 protein: CASSLAGTSDEQYF. The CDR3 region has the DNA TGCGCCAGCAGCTTGGCCGGGACTAGTGACGAGCAGTACTTC.

The gene calls are TRBV6-4 and TRBJ1-1; D is unresolved. The CDR3 runs to 16 residues. V gave up 6 bases and J gave up 1 base, with 18 bases separating them. The germline V gene has CDR1 MRHNA and CDR2 SNTAGT. The CDR3 protein is CASRGRSYTGNTEAFF. The DNA of the CDR3 is TGTGCCAGCAGAGGAAGGTCTTATACCGGGAACACTGAAGCTTTCTTT.

This rearrangement joins TRBV15 to TRBJ2-3; D uncertain. From germline, CDR1 is LNHNV and CDR2 YYDKDF (reference sequence). With 0 bases removed from V and 6 bases from J, the gap between germline ends came to 22 bases. This CDR3 has 18 residues. The chain's CDR3 is CATSREWGRTSKGDTQYF. Here the CDR3 DNA reads TGTGCCACCAGCAGAGAATGGGGAAGGACCTCGAAAGGCGATACGCAGTATTTT.

J is TRBJ2-7 and V is TRBV5-1; TRBD2 is a possible D gene (5 bases). V was trimmed by 0 bases and J by 2 bases, leaving 12 bases between them. Germline V gene data show CDR1 as SGHRS and CDR2 as YFSETQ. This CDR3 region has 15 residues. The CDR3 DNA reads as TGCGCCAGCAGCTTGGAGGGTCTCGGGGCCTACGAGCAGTACTTC. Amino acid sequence: CASSLEGLGAYEQYF.

For the CDR3, the DNA is TGTGCCAGCAGCTTGGCCCAGAGCTACGAGCAGTACTTC. It is translated as CASSLAQSYEQYF. The V and J genes are TRBV5-5 and TRBJ2-7; no clear D gene. CDR1 and CDR2 from the germline V gene are SGHKS and YYEKEE (reference sequence). V gave up 0 bases and J gave up 3 bases, with 7 bases separating them. This CDR3 contains 13 residues.

This chain uses TRBV4-3 with TRBJ2-7; 7 nucleotides align to TRBD2. The CDR3 is made up of 15 amino acids. From germline, CDR1 is LGHNA and CDR2 YSLEER. Trimming at V came to 0 bases and at J to 2 bases, leaving 4 bases not matched to a gene. This chain's CDR3 is CASSQDRSGTYEQYF. The CDR3 DNA is TGCGCCAGCAGCCAAGATCGGAGCGGGACCTACGAGCAGTACTTC.

The sample holds one count of this clone. The rearrangement joins TRBV6-6 to TRBJ2-3; D gene uncertain. The V end lost 7 bases, the J end lost 6 bases, and 8 bases lay between the germline ends. This CDR3 region has 11 residues. Germline CDR1 reads MNHNY; CDR2 reads SVGAGI (reference sequence). This chain's CDR3 is CASTHGDTQYF. CDR3 sequence (DNA): TGTGCCAGCACCCACGGCGATACGCAGTATTTT.

The chain carries TRBV5-6 and TRBJ2-7; possible D gene TRBD1, 5 bases. The germline gives CDR1 SGHDT, CDR2 YYEEEE. Trimming shortened V by 2 bases and J by 12 bases, and 12 bases separated the two germline ends. This CDR3 is built from 11 residues. CDR3 sequence: CASSLGALRYF. Here the CDR3 DNA reads TGTGCCAGCAGCTTAGGGGCTTTGCGGTACTTC.

The rearrangement links TRBV28 to TRBJ2-1, with 9 bases matching TRBD1. Germline assignment: CDR1 MDHEN and CDR2 SYDVKM. The CDR3 is 19 amino acids. With 4 bases clipped from V and 2 bases from J, the junction kept 15 bases outside the gene matches. CDR3 nucleotide sequence: TGTGCCAGCAGTTCCAACCCGAAACGAAGACAGGGGGCCTACAATGAGCAGTTCTTC. It yields the protein CASSSNPKRRQGAYNEQFF.

This rearrangement joins TRBV7-9 to TRBJ2-7; 9 positions match TRBD1. The CDR3 runs to 15 residues. J gave up 4 bases and V 4 bases, and 8 bases lay outside the gene matches. Per germline, CDR1 SEHNR and CDR2 FQNEAQ (reference sequence). The CDR3 sequence is CASSSTGGSLYEQYF. In DNA, the CDR3 is TGTGCCAGCAGCTCAACAGGGGGCTCCTTATACGAGCAGTACTTC.

This clone was observed a single time. The CDR3 bases are TGTGCCAGCAGCCAACTTCGGGGTGCGAACACCGGGGAGCTGTTTTTT. Protein sequence: CASSQLRGANTGELFF. V is TRBV27 and J is TRBJ2-2; the D gene is possibly TRBD2 (5 bases). The CDR3 runs 16 residues. Trimming left V 6 bases short and J 0 bases short, with 14 bases between. CDR1 is MNHEY, CDR2 SMNVEV, per germline (reference sequence).

The J gene is TRBJ2-7, the V gene TRBV4-2, with D possibly matching TRBD2 (5 bases). The V gene lost 4 bases and the J gene lost 0 bases, with 16 bases spanning the gap. In germline, CDR1 is LGHNA, CDR2 YNFKEQ. This CDR3 contains 16 residues. In DNA, the CDR3 is TGTGCCAGCAGCCCTTACTACGGGGAAGGCTCCTACGAGCAGTACTTC. Protein: CASSPYYGEGSYEQYF.

The chain couples TRBV30 to TRBJ2-2; D perhaps matches TRBD2 (5 bases). Trimming shortened V by 0 bases and J by 7 bases, and 6 bases separated the two germline ends. This CDR3 region has 12 residues. Germline V gene sequence: CDR1 GTSNPN, CDR2 SVGIG (reference sequence). This CDR3 reads CAWSVAGGELFF. Here the CDR3 DNA reads TGTGCCTGGAGTGTTGCGGGCGGGGAGCTGTTTTTT.

This clone was picked up one time. The chain has TRBV7-9 and TRBJ1-2; D is possibly TRBD1 (5 bases). The CDR3 runs 14 residues. Germline values: CDR1 SEHNR, CDR2 FQNEAQ (reference sequence). The V and J ends lost 3 bases and 2 bases respectively, with 10 bases between them. CDR3: CASSLGQINYGYTF. CDR3 bases: TGTGCCAGCAGCTTGGGGCAGATAAACTATGGCTACACCTTC.